One sample yielded the 13 T cell receptor beta chains listed below, sequenced in a study of shared clonotypes between healthy human individuals. The assay was immunoSEQ multiplex PCR, and TCRdb's table has in-frame clones only and misses some. The sample records roughly 700,000 clones, roughly 87% being singletons. The sequenced sample consisted of memory CD8+ T cells from PBMCs. Subset meaning: CD45RO+ cells pooled with CCR7-negative TemRA cells. The receptors here all came from a man aged 18 to 29 in good health. Some clones in this sample may be carry-over from other donors' samples.

The chain employs TRBV27 and TRBJ2-7; tentatively, D is TRBD2 (6 bases). The germline CDR1 and CDR2 sequences are MNHEY and SMNVEV (reference sequence). The CDR3 is 15 residues long. Trimming stripped 6 bases from V and 2 bases from J, with 17 bases between. CDR3 bases: TGTGCCAGCAGCCCCCCTGGGGGGAGCCCCTACGAGCAGTACTTC. It specifies CASSPPGGSPYEQYF.

The genes are TRBV5-1 and TRBJ2-1; no reliable D call. Germline lookup yields CDR1 SGHRS and CDR2 YFSETQ. V was trimmed by 0 bases and J by 8 bases, leaving 15 bases between them. The CDR3 sequence is 15 residues long. The CDR3 loop reads CASSLEGSLEDEQFF. The CDR3 coding sequence is TGCGCCAGCAGCTTGGAAGGGTCCCTCGAGGATGAGCAGTTCTTC.

The chain has TRBV6-1 and TRBJ2-7; perhaps D is TRBD1 or TRBD2 (5 bases each). Germline V gives CDR1 MNHNS, CDR2 SASEGT. This CDR3 spans 14 amino acids. Trimming cost V 2 bases and J 0 bases, with 8 bases left between them. CDR3 in DNA: TGTGCCAGCAGTGAACTGGGACGCTCCTACGAGCAGTACTTC. Translating gives CASSELGRSYEQYF.

This sequence joins TRBV29-1 and TRBJ2-1, with 7 bases matching TRBD1. Germline CDR1 SQVTM, CDR2 ANQGSEA. V lost 4 bases and J lost 4; bases outside the gene matches: 19. This CDR3 is 18 amino acids long. Here the CDR3 reads CSVVQTDRLGRWYNEQFF. The CDR3 nucleotides read TGCAGCGTTGTCCAAACGGACAGGTTAGGTCGATGGTACAATGAGCAGTTCTTC.

This clone has just a few counts. The V and J genes are TRBV14 and TRBJ1-4; possibly TRBD1 for D (5 bases). Trimming took 3 bases from V and 2 from J, leaving 7 bases between them. Germline assignment: CDR1 SGHDN and CDR2 FVKESK. The CDR3 is 14 residues long. CDR3 nucleotides: TGTGCCAGCAGCCAGCGGGGGACTAATGAAAAACTGTTTTTT. It encodes CASSQRGTNEKLFF.

As DNA, the CDR3 is TGCGCCAGCAGCCAAGAGGGACTAGCGGGAGTCTGGGAGCAGTACTTC. Residues: CASSQEGLAGVWEQYF. The gene calls are TRBV4-1 and TRBJ2-7, with TRBD2 identical over 14 bases. The CDR3 covers 16 residues. V shed 0 bases, J shed 7 bases, and the junction held 5 bases outside the gene matches. In germline, CDR1 is MGHRA, CDR2 YSYEKL.

The chain links TRBV27 to TRBJ2-3, with D uncertain. The V end lost 6 bases, the J end lost 0 bases, and 7 bases lay between the germline ends. The V gene's germline CDR1 is MNHEY and CDR2 SMNVEV (reference sequence). The CDR3 runs 13 residues. CDR3: CASRPDSTDTQYF. The CDR3 DNA reads TGTGCCAGCAGACCGGACAGCACAGATACGCAGTATTTT.

With regard to this clone: The same CDR3 arises from other DNA sequences in this sample as well. The rearrangement uses TRBV28 and TRBJ2-7; weak D call: TRBD2 (5 bases). Germline lookup yields CDR1 MDHEN and CDR2 SYDVKM. The CDR3 covers 12 residues. With 2 bases removed from V and 3 bases from J, the gap between germline ends came to 5 bases. The CDR3 sequence is CASSLTSYEQYF. DNA of the CDR3: TGTGCCAGCAGTTTAACTAGCTACGAGCAGTACTTC.

This clone was counted a single time. CDR3 protein: CASSSRAPYEQYF. In DNA form, the CDR3 reads TGTGCCAGCAGTTCCAGGGCCCCCTACGAGCAGTACTTC. This chain connects TRBV27 to TRBJ2-7; tentatively, D is TRBD1 (5 bases). Trimming left V 4 bases short and J 2 bases short, with 9 bases between. From germline, CDR1 is MNHEY and CDR2 SMNVEV (reference sequence). The CDR3 is 13 residues long.

The chain employs TRBV7-2 and TRBJ2-7; D uncertain. The CDR3 has 13 residues. With 3 bases removed from V and 2 bases from J, the gap between germline ends came to 8 bases. Germline V CDR1 and CDR2: SGHTA, FQGNSA. CDR3 nucleotide sequence: TGTGCCAGCAGCTTCTTCCAGACCTACGAGCAGTACTTC. This codes for CASSFFQTYEQYF.

This chain links TRBV9 with TRBJ1-1; TRBD1 matches 7 bases. CDR1 and CDR2 from the germline V gene are SGDLS and YYNGEE. V shed 4 bases and J 3 bases; nucleotides not matched to a gene: 6. This CDR3 contains 14 residues. Here the CDR3 DNA reads TGTGCCAGCAGCCTTAGGGACAGCTACACTGAAGCTTTCTTT. This sequence encodes CASSLRDSYTEAFF.

The rearrangement uses TRBV27 and TRBJ2-1; 10 nucleotides match TRBD2. V was clipped by 6 bases and J by 6 bases; unmatched bases: 5. The germline CDR1 and CDR2 sequences are MNHEY and SMNVEV (reference sequence). CDR3 size: 14 residues. The CDR3 DNA follows: TGTGCCAGCAGCCGCAGGACTAGCGGCAATGAGCAGTTCTTC. Its translation: CASSRRTSGNEQFF.

The rearrangement links TRBV7-9 to TRBJ2-1; 9 nucleotides line up with TRBD2. Germline V gene lookup returns CDR1 SEHNR and CDR2 FQNEAQ (reference sequence). The junction had 10 bases not matched to a gene; V was cut back by 3 bases and J by 4 bases. The CDR3 totals 17 residues. As DNA, the CDR3 is TGTGCCAGCAGCTTGCCCTTGGGACTAGCACAATACAATGAGCAGTTCTTC. Amino acids: CASSLPLGLAQYNEQFF. Filled out from reference TRBV7-9 and TRBJ2-1, the complete variable domain reads DTGVSQNPRHKITKRGQNVTFRCDPISEHNRLYWYRQTLGQGPEFLTYFQNEAQLEKSRLLSDRFSAERPKGSFSTLEIQRTEQGDSAMYLCASSLPLGLAQYNEQFFGPGTRLTVL.